A selection of T cell receptor beta chains follows, all from one sample in a study of shared T cell receptors in the human thymus. Sequencing used immunoSEQ multiplex PCR; TCRdb keeps in-frame clones, though not all of them. This sample carries some 700,000 clones, around 85% of them seen once, and the ten largest clones take around 0.0099%. These same data were also listed under a study on human thymus T cells.

Sequenced sample: thymocytes. The receptor source for this set is a girl under three years old with a congenital heart defect. The conserved cysteine and the conserved F or W are not part of the CDR3 here.

cdr3_length j_call v_call cdr3_aa
13 TRBJ2-7 TRBV5-1 ASSSGRRGSYEQY
14 TRBJ2-3 TRBV6-5 ASSYSRTGSTDTQY
12 TRBJ2-3 TRBV6-5 ASSYSTKSAHRW
14 TRBJ1-2 TRBV12-5 ASRMFGTHFHYGYT
12 TRBJ2-7 TRBV5-1 ASSPTGRTWEQY
16 TRBJ2-5 TRBV5-6 ASSCGRGTSGGAQTQY
11 TRBJ1-2 TRBV4-3 ASSPSPTYGYT
10 TRBJ1-1 TRBV5-6 ASSLIRGRAF
12 TRBJ1-1 TRBV5-4 ASSHTYRATEAF
11 TRBJ2-7 TRBV11-2 ASLRGYPYEQY
13 TRBJ2-7 TRBV6-1 ASSVWGTDSYEQY
11 TRBJ1-3 TRBV30 AWNSGSLNTIY
14 TRBJ1-1 TRBV2 ASSEARTAMNTEAF
16 TRBJ2-3 TRBV7-6 ASSSMNSGGDLTDTQY
13 TRBJ1-2 TRBV15 ATSRSWDRGYGYT
11 TRBJ1-6 TRBV6-4 ASSATGGSPLH
10 TRBJ1-2 TRBV29-1 SVEEGRKGYT
16 TRBJ1-6 TRBV7-6 ASSLYTHPDRENSPLH
15 TRBJ1-1 TRBV4-3 ASSQDHQHRAGTEAF
14 TRBJ2-1 TRBV10-3 AISPPPGGTYNEQF
14 TRBJ1-1 TRBV28 ASSWWPQGACTEAF
16 TRBJ1-1 TRBV6-1 ASSGLKGTGPMNTEAF
12 TRBJ2-2 TRBV6-1 ASRDRVDTGELF
12 TRBJ2-7 TRBV5-1 ASSLIADCYEQY
12 TRBJ1-5 TRBV9 ASSARDKDQPQH
11 TRBJ2-7 TRBV6-5 ASSYCNTYEQY
13 TRBJ1-2 TRBV19 ASSKWGGQNYGYT
11 TRBJ1-6 TRBV4-1 ASGLAASQPLH
11 TRBJ1-1 TRBV6-5 ASSPHRGRWAF
14 TRBJ2-2 TRBV15 ATSSTGQGITGELF
13 TRBJ2-1 TRBV7-9 ASSLTGTAGNEQF
11 TRBJ2-7 TRBV28 AILGGASYEQY
12 TRBJ2-3 TRBV27 ARQYWTSTDTQY
12 TRBJ1-1 TRBV27 ASRSSTGRGEAF
13 TRBJ1-4 TRBV28 ASRRGGWEAEKLF
13 TRBJ1-1 TRBV10-1 ASSRTGGVNTEAF
21 TRBJ2-1 TRBV4-2 ASSQGSGDTQRGGLGVINEQF